What follows are 9 T cell receptor beta chains derived from one specimen sequenced in a study of shared clonotypes between healthy human individuals. TCRdb's table, derived via immunoSEQ multiplex PCR, lists solely in-frame clones and lacks some. The sample carries fewer than 2.5 million clones, 93% recorded once. The sample was naive CD4+ T cells from PBMCs. Subset of the sample: CD45RA+ positively selected. These receptors came from a man aged 18-30 years in good health. Some clones in this sample may be carry-over from other donors' samples.

About this clone: The same CDR3 also results from other DNA sequences found in this sample. The chain links TRBV11-2 to TRBJ2-7; TRBD1 agrees at 9 bases. V trimming: 5 bases; J trimming: 2 bases; junction bases outside the gene matches: 4. Germline CDR1 reads SGHAT; CDR2 reads FQNNGV. The CDR3 has 14 amino acids. The chain's CDR3 is CASSRTGGAYEQYF. The CDR3 nucleotides read TGTGCCAGCAGCCGAACAGGGGGCGCCTACGAGCAGTACTTC. Full variable domain (outside the CDR3, taken from reference TRBV11-2 and TRBJ2-7): EAGVAQSPRYKIIEKRQSVAFWCNPISGHATLYWYQQILGQGPKLLIQFQNNGVVDDSQLPKDRFSAERLKGVDSTLKIQPAKLEDSAVYLCASSRTGGAYEQYFGPGTRLTVT.

The J gene is TRBJ2-6, the V gene TRBV21-1; the table names TRBD1, a call not compared with the DNA. TRBV21-1 is a known pseudogene. CDR3 length: 17 residues. CDR3: CASSKRSRATGANVLTF. CDR3 coding DNA: TGTGCCAGCAGCAAACGGTCCAGGGCCACTGGGGCCAACGTCCTGACTTTC.

The genes are TRBV4-1 and TRBJ2-5, with 9 bases that match TRBD2. Matching the DNA end better, TRBJ2-7 makes the J call doubtful. The CDR3 loop spans 15 amino acids. The germline V gene encodes CDR1 MGHRA and CDR2 YSYEKL. Here the CDR3 DNA reads TGCGCCAGCAGCCAACCCGGACTAGCGCCATACGAGCAGTACTTC. Its translation is CASSQPGLAPYEQYF.

This clone appeared a few times. The chain recombines TRBV5-1 with TRBJ1-1; no reliable D call. Germline V CDR1 and CDR2: SGHRS, YFSETQ. This CDR3 comprises 11 residues. V was clipped by 0 bases and J by 7 bases, with 4 bases between them. The DNA of the CDR3 is TGCGCCAGCAGCTTGGGCCGTGAAGCTTTCTTT. This encodes CASSLGREAFF.

The count of this clone is one. J is TRBJ2-3 and V is TRBV7-8; a possible D gene is TRBD2 (5 bases). The CDR3 runs 15 residues. V was clipped by 1 base and J by 1 base, with 9 bases between them. Germline lookup yields CDR1 SGHVS and CDR2 FQNEAQ. CDR3 nucleotides: TGTGCCAGCAGCTTAGGGAGGAGGCGCACAGATACGCAGTATTTT. Translation gives CASSLGRRRTDTQYF.

This chain joins TRBV28 and TRBJ2-7; 7 bases align to TRBD1. The CDR3 runs to 15 residues. Germline-derived CDR1 and CDR2 are MDHEN and SYDVKM. V was pared by 8 bases and J by 6 bases, with 16 bases of the junction left unmatched. DNA of the CDR3: TGTGCCAGCTATCAATCGGACAGGAATGTCGGCGAGCAGTACTTC. This encodes CASYQSDRNVGEQYF.

The genes are TRBV28 and TRBJ2-7; TRBD1 matches at 7 bases. V shed 5 bases and J 6 bases; nucleotides not matched to a gene: 7. The CDR3 is 13 amino acids. Germline assignment: CDR1 MDHEN and CDR2 SYDVKM. The CDR3 sequence is CASSTTGVAEQYF. CDR3 bases: TGTGCCAGCAGTACCACAGGGGTTGCCGAGCAGTACTTC.

This chain links TRBV11-2 with TRBJ2-3; 14 bases are shared with TRBD2. The CDR3 covers 18 residues. With 7 bases clipped from V and 3 bases from J, the junction kept 12 bases outside the gene matches. CDR1 SGHAT and CDR2 FQNNGV come from the germline V gene. The chain's CDR3 is CASNVGLAGGLRTDTQYF. The CDR3 DNA sequence: TGTGCCAGCAACGTAGGACTAGCGGGAGGTTTACGTACAGATACGCAGTATTTT.

V usage is TRBV9 and J usage is TRBJ1-2; D is uncertain. The germline V and J ends were trimmed by 0 bases and 8 bases, with 20 bases remaining between them. Germline V gives CDR1 SGDLS, CDR2 YYNGEE. CDR3 length: 16 amino acids. CDR3 loop: CASSVAPPGPSVGYTF. Written as DNA, the CDR3 is TGTGCCAGCAGCGTAGCGCCCCCTGGCCCCTCGGTCGGCTACACCTTC.